This T cell receptor (beta chain) is from a study of regulatory T cells in long-lasting Graves disease. Study-level results: Study of thyroid tissue was not done, with only peripheral blood studied.

Documented time point: persistent/refractory GD, antithyroid drugs over 5 years with positive TRAb. PBMCs provided the RNA from which the TCR library was made. The patients included were those that came from an endocrinology department in Xi'an, China. This clonotype was counted between two and nine times. Its antigen is unknown. To make TCR beta libraries, researchers used iRepertoire HTBI primers and Arm-PCR of CDR3 regions. In TCRdb, the multiplex PCR reads were re-called with MiXCR into one record per CDR3 protein. This sample has about 400,000 distinct CDR3 sequences, with around 21% found just once. The source material was peripheral blood mononuclear cells (PBMCs), sampled when the disease was refractory, from a patient treated with antithyroid drugs. The sequence came from a female donor with Graves disease.

Written as DNA, the CDR3 is TGTGCCACCAGTGTCGGGACGGGACCACCGGGGACCCAGTACTTC. Its translation is CATSVGTGPPGTQYF. The chain joins TRBV24-1 to TRBJ2-5; D could derive from TRBD1 or TRBD2 (5 bases each). The CDR3 is 15 amino acids. The ends were cut back, 5 bases at V and 7 bases at J, with 19 bases in the middle. Germline V gene lookup returns CDR1 KGHDR and CDR2 SFDVKD.